This note documents a single T cell receptor beta chain sequence. The antigen is undetermined. Sequenced by immunoSEQ multiplex PCR; TCRdb stores in-frame clones only, minus some. The table has 55,000 to 70,000 clones, 80% to 90% seen once. This sample stems from a study of lymphopenia after photon versus proton radiotherapy. The study, taken as a whole, reports: After lymphocyte nadir, photon-treated repertoires showed oligoclonal expansion, especially CD8+ Temra. Larger post-nadir TCR diversity loss correlated inversely with survival in deceased patients. Better survival with proton therapy was suggested as possible, not demonstrated.

V shed 7 bases and J shed 3 bases, with 9 bases lying between them. The CDR3 runs 12 residues. CDR1 SNHLY and CDR2 FYNNEI come from the germline V gene. The TCR was taken from a man of 80 years or more with esophageal cancer. Source: peripheral blood, taken from a patient treated with proton-based radiotherapy. The chain is built from TRBV2 and TRBJ1-1; TRBD1 is a possible D gene (5 bases). CDR3 nucleotides: TGTGCCAGCAAAAAGGGGTACACTGAAGCTTTCTTT. This codes for CASKKGYTEAFF.